These 21 T cell receptor beta chains were sequenced from one sample in a study of T cells in Graves' hyperthyroidism and ophthalmopathy. RNA transcripts provided the source from which TCR beta CDR3 regions were amplified. In the first-round RT-PCR of the TCR CDR3, the HTBI primer set was used. TCRdb fed the multiplex PCR reads into MiXCR, producing one record per CDR3 protein. The sample shows 400,000 to 500,000 distinct CDR3 sequences, roughly 13% of them seen only once. Input material: blood. Source of these receptors: a woman between 18 and 30 years old with Graves' hyperthyroidism.

Ten or more counts support this clonotype. This chain joins TRBV29-1 and TRBJ2-7; 7 nucleotides align to TRBD1. V lost 5 bases, J lost 2 bases, and 3 bases stayed unmatched. CDR1 and CDR2 (germline): SQVTM, ANQGSEA. The CDR3 is made up of 12 amino acids. The CDR3 DNA is TGCAGCGTTCGACAGGGTCCCTACGAGCAGTACTTC. This sequence encodes CSVRQGPYEQYF.

This clonotype appeared many times. V and J are TRBV9 and TRBJ1-1; no firm D call. The CDR3 length is 15 residues. V shed 0 bases and J shed 3 bases, with 12 bases lying between them. CDR1 is SGDLS and CDR2 is YYNGEE in the germline V gene. Written as DNA, the CDR3 is TGTGCCAGCAGCGTAGCGGGTCAGGAGGACACTGAAGCTTTCTTT. It codes for CASSVAGQEDTEAFF.

This chain connects TRBV12-3 or TRBV12-4 to TRBJ2-1; D possibly matches TRBD1 or TRBD2 (6 bases each). Trimming left V 4 bases short and J 8 bases short, with 15 bases between. The CDR3 runs 14 residues. CDR3 sequence: CASSSLRGPDEQFF. The CDR3 nucleotides read TGTGCCAGCAGTTCCCTCCGGGGGCCGGATGAGCAGTTCTTC.

This clonotype has a count of ten or more. This chain connects TRBV6-5 to TRBJ1-2; D remains unclear. V was clipped by 0 bases and J by 7 bases, with 12 bases between them. The CDR3 extends over 14 amino acids. CDR1 is MNHEY and CDR2 is SVGAGI in the germline V gene. CDR3 residues: CASSYSSRTGGYTF. The DNA of the CDR3 is TGTGCCAGCAGTTACTCGAGTAGGACCGGTGGCTACACCTTC.

The chain has TRBV5-1 and TRBJ2-1; perhaps TRBD2 as D (6 bases). CDR1 and CDR2 (germline): SGHRS, YFSETQ. V was clipped by 3 bases and J by 0 bases, with 13 bases between them. This CDR3 is built from 16 residues. CDR3 residues: CASSSRDSYSYNEQFF. CDR3 DNA sequence: TGCGCCAGCAGCTCTCGGGACTCCTACTCCTACAATGAGCAGTTCTTC.

This clonotype was detected a few times. The rearrangement links TRBV6-2 or TRBV6-3 to TRBJ2-1, with a possible D match to TRBD2 (6 bases). The CDR3 sequence is 15 residues long. With 0 bases removed from V and 9 bases from J, the gap between germline ends came to 15 bases. Germline V gene data show CDR1 as MNHEY and CDR2 as SVGEGT. CDR3 region: CASSYSMRGGSEQFF. CDR3 in DNA: TGTGCCAGCAGTTACTCGATGAGGGGAGGTAGTGAGCAGTTCTTC.

This sequence joins TRBV5-6 and TRBJ1-2; TRBD1 agrees at 7 bases. Trimming at V came to 5 bases and at J to 4 bases, leaving 11 bases not matched to a gene. Per germline, CDR1 SGHDT and CDR2 YYEEEE. This CDR3 is built from 15 residues. The CDR3 DNA reads as TGTGCCAGCAGATACGCCAGACAGGGATCCTATGGCTACACCTTC. Amino acids: CASRYARQGSYGYTF.

The gene calls are TRBV2 and TRBJ2-1; tentative D call: TRBD1 (6 bases). CDR1 is SNHLY, CDR2 FYNNEI, per germline. This CDR3 contains 14 residues. The ends were cut back, 2 bases at V and 8 bases at J, with 13 bases in the middle. The CDR3 bases are TGTGCCAGCAGTGAACGTTCAGGGGTGCATGAGCAGTTCTTC. Encoded protein: CASSERSGVHEQFF.

The chain couples TRBV6-1 to TRBJ1-3; 7 bases line up with TRBD1. The V gene end was trimmed by 3 bases and the J gene end by 0 bases; junction bases not matched to a gene: 8. Germline CDR1 reads MNHNS; CDR2 reads SASEGT. This CDR3 is built from 17 residues. As DNA, the CDR3 is TGTGCCAGCAGTGATAAAGTGGGGACAGCCTCTGGAAACACCATATATTTT. Protein product: CASSDKVGTASGNTIYF.

This clonotype appeared many times. CDR3 nucleotides: TGTGCCAGCAGTGACTCAGCCTCTGGAAACACCATATATTTT. It translates to CASSDSASGNTIYF. The J gene is TRBJ1-3, the V gene TRBV28; unclear D gene. CDR1 and CDR2 (germline): MDHEN, SYDVKM. V was clipped by 5 bases and J by 0 bases, with 8 bases between them. The CDR3 spans 14 residues.

The chain combines TRBV5-1 with TRBJ2-5; D not certain. Trimming pared 0 bases from V and 1 base from J, leaving 19 bases between. Germline assignment: CDR1 SGHRS and CDR2 YFSETQ. This CDR3 is built from 18 residues. This CDR3 reads CASSLATFPITLQETQYF. The CDR3 DNA reads TGCGCCAGCAGCTTGGCGACCTTCCCCATCACCCTCCAAGAGACCCAGTACTTC.

This chain connects TRBV5-1 to TRBJ2-7; 8 nucleotides match TRBD2. Germline CDR1 SGHRS, CDR2 YFSETQ. The CDR3 runs to 14 residues. The V and J ends lost 1 base and 4 bases, in that order; junction bases with no gene match: 4. CDR3 DNA: TGCGCCAGCAGCTTGCAGCGGGAGTCGTACGAGCAGTACTTC. Translating it yields CASSLQRESYEQYF.

This clonotype was detected only a few times. The chain joins TRBV30 to TRBJ1-3, with TRBD1 matching over 7 bases. This CDR3 contains 14 residues. The germline CDR1 and CDR2 sequences are GTSNPN and SVGIG (reference sequence). The J segment lost 8 bases and the V segment lost 0 bases, leaving 7 bases of the junction unmatched. The CDR3 sequence: CAWSVQGGWDTIYF. The CDR3 DNA is TGTGCCTGGAGTGTACAAGGGGGCTGGGACACCATATATTTT.

For this clonotype: This may come from a read error, since a much larger clone is one base off. This rearrangement joins TRBV11-2 to TRBJ2-1, with TRBD2 matching 10 bases. The CDR3 has 15 residues. V lost 8 bases to trimming and J lost 4 bases; unmatched junction nucleotides: 8. CDR1 SGHAT and CDR2 FQNNGV come from the germline V gene. In DNA, the CDR3 is TGTGCCAGCGGGGCGGGACTAGCGTTGTACAATGAGCAGTTCTTC. Amino acid sequence: CASGAGLALYNEQFF. The full variable domain, rest sourced from reference TRBV11-2 and TRBJ2-1, is EAGVAQSPRYKIIEKRQSVAFWCNPISGHATLYWYQQILGQGPKLLIQFQNNGVVDDSQLPKDRFSAERLKGVDSTLKIQPAKLEDSAVYLCASGAGLALYNEQFFGPGTRLTVL.

This clonotype was found many times. The V call is TRBV30, the J call TRBJ2-1, with D perhaps TRBD1 or TRBD2 (5 bases each). Germline V gene sequence: CDR1 GTSNPN, CDR2 SVGIG (reference sequence). There are 12 residues in the CDR3. V was cut by 2 bases and J by 9 bases, with 11 bases left in between. CDR3 DNA: TGTGCCTGGAGTTTGTGGGGGACTGAGCAGTTCTTC. Translated: CAWSLWGTEQFF.

This clonotype was counted at least ten times. The J gene is TRBJ2-7, the V gene TRBV7-2, with TRBD2 identical over 12 bases. The CDR3 has 15 amino acids. Germline CDR1 SGHTA, CDR2 FQGNSA. The J segment lost 3 bases and the V segment lost 7 bases, leaving 7 bases of the junction unmatched. CDR3 sequence reads: CASTRLAGDLYEQYF. CDR3 nucleotide sequence: TGTGCCAGCACCCGACTAGCGGGAGATCTCTACGAGCAGTACTTC. The entire variable domain, with the rest obtained from reference TRBV7-2 and TRBJ2-7, is as follows: GAGVSQSPSNKVTEKGKDVELRCDPISGHTALYWYRQSLGQGLEFLIYFQGNSAPDKSGLPSDRFSAERTGGSVSTLTIQRTQQEDSAVYLCASTRLAGDLYEQYFGPGTRLTVT.

The chain carries TRBV6-1 and TRBJ2-1; D possibly matches TRBD1 or TRBD2 (6 bases each). The germline V gene encodes CDR1 MNHNS and CDR2 SASEGT. V lost 6 bases to trimming and J lost 10 bases, with 22 bases between them. The CDR3 contains 15 residues. CDR3 residues: CASRRRGRPMREQFF. The CDR3 DNA reads as TGTGCCAGCAGACGTAGGGGGAGGCCCATGAGAGAGCAGTTCTTC.

This clonotype has only a few counts. The chain combines TRBV4-1 with TRBJ2-1; D not certain. The germline gives CDR1 MGHRA, CDR2 YSYEKL. CDR3 length: 14 residues. V lost 1 base and J 4 bases, leaving 8 bases between the germline ends. This chain's CDR3 is CASSQADTYNEQFF. The DNA for the CDR3 is TGCGCCAGCAGCCAAGCCGATACATACAATGAGCAGTTCTTC.

This clonotype was seen a handful of times. This chain's CDR3 is CASSHLQGNYGYTF. The CDR3 coding sequence is TGTGCCAGCAGCCATCTACAGGGAAACTATGGCTACACCTTC. This rearrangement joins TRBV3-1 to TRBJ1-2; TRBD1 might be the D (6 bases). Germline CDR1 LGHDT, CDR2 YNNKEL (reference sequence). The CDR3 spans 14 residues. V was trimmed by 3 bases and J by 2 bases, leaving 10 bases between them.

CDR3 coding DNA: TGCAGTGCTAGCCGAGCGGGAGTCTACGAGCAGTACTTC. It specifies CSASRAGVYEQYF. The chain carries TRBV20-1 and TRBJ2-7; 8 nucleotides match TRBD2. The germline CDR1 and CDR2 sequences are DFQATT and SNEGSKA (reference sequence). The CDR3 has 13 residues. V lost 3 bases, J lost 3 bases, and 4 bases stayed unmatched.

This clonotype has at least ten counts. The chain couples TRBV28 to TRBJ2-5; 13 positions match TRBD2. The CDR3 extends over 15 amino acids. J lost 1 base, V lost 5 bases, and 1 base had no gene match. CDR1 MDHEN and CDR2 SYDVKM come from the germline V gene. This CDR3 is CASSTSGRAQETQYF. The CDR3 nucleotides read TGTGCCAGCAGTACTAGCGGGAGGGCCCAAGAGACCCAGTACTTC.